This T cell receptor (beta chain) comes out of a study of OX40 agonist ivuxolimab in advanced cancers. The wider study: Patients were roughly 83% male with ages about 23 to 80, mean approximately 58.

General study findings and limits: Expanded clones tended on average to be more numerous among CD8+ T cells than CD4+.

The V end was cut by 4 bases, the J end by 5 bases, with 31 bases between. The CDR3 extends over 20 amino acids. Germline CDR1 reads SGHNT; CDR2 reads YYREEE (reference sequence). The method was immunoSEQ multiplex PCR; TCRdb's version includes in-frame clones alone and lacks a portion of them. The profile shows 51,000 or so clones, more than 85% of them singletons. The study sampled blood at baseline, cycle 4 day 1, and cycle 7 day 1. A word on this clone: Its target is not known.

The chain has TRBV5-4 and TRBJ2-1, with D possibly being TRBD1 or TRBD2 (5 bases each). The sequencing here drew on CD4+ or CD8+ T cells sorted from blood, taken in a trial of the OX40 agonist ivuxolimab. The clonotype was recovered from an adult with an advanced solid tumor such as melanoma, head and neck, liver or kidney cancer. This chain's CDR3 is CASSGGLVDQRLRAHNEQFF. Here the CDR3 DNA reads TGTGCCAGCAGCGGGGGTCTCGTGGACCAGAGACTTAGAGCCCACAATGAGCAGTTCTTC.